A selection of T cell receptor beta chains follows, all from one sample in a study of shared clonotypes between healthy human individuals. This table comes from immunoSEQ multiplex PCR, and its TCRdb copy is limited to in-frame clones, with some not included. The sample records about 2 million clones, over 85% being singletons. The sample was naive CD8+ T cells sorted from blood. These receptors were collected from a man aged 18 to 29 in good health. CDR3s leave out the opening cysteine and the closing phenylalanine or tryptophan.

>13|TRBV4-3|TRBJ2-7
ASSQERTGNYEQY
>14|TRBV15|TRBJ1-6
ATSRDPGLGASPLH
>12|TRBV30|TRBJ1-2
AWSVLGWGEGYT
>14|TRBV19|TRBJ2-5
ASRSLAGRDQETQY
>11|TRBV7-9|TRBJ2-7
ASSLNGPEEQY
>11|TRBV27|TRBJ1-2
ASSPRTDYGYT
>13|TRBV6-1|TRBJ1-6
ASSEYEGYNSPLH
>13|TRBV6-5|TRBJ2-1
ASSPTSGVSNEQF
>10|TRBV6-6|TRBJ2-1
ASSYSIYEQF
>13|TRBV10-3|TRBJ2-7
ASSEVSGGGYEQY
>12|TRBV5-6|TRBJ1-1
ASSLAVGNTEAF
>13|TRBV11-2|TRBJ2-1
ASSYQGGSYNEQF
>14|TRBV5-6|TRBJ1-6
ASSLVRTDGNSPLH
>11|TRBV19|TRBJ1-4
ASRDRGNEKLF
>9|TRBV25-1|TRBJ1-1
ASSEGPEAF